The next 8 T cell receptor beta chains were all read from a single sample in a study of cytomegalovirus exposure and HLA in healthy donors. 13 Jbeta primers and 60 Vbeta primers were used for the PCR. The table came from immunoSEQ multiplex PCR; TCRdb's copy has only in-frame clones and leaves some out. This repertoire shows hundreds of thousands of clones, about 79% found once; its top ten account for over 1.5%. The sequenced sample was PBMCs. The receptor set was obtained from a male donor in good health and CMV-seronegative.

V and J are TRBV27 and TRBJ1-5; D unresolved. CDR3 length: 15 residues. From germline, CDR1 is MNHEY and CDR2 SMNVEV (reference sequence). V was cut by 5 bases and J by 9 bases, with 20 bases left in between. The CDR3 DNA sequence: TGTGCCAGCAGTGCCCACGGGTCGGTCGGTGGGCCCCAGCATTTT. Protein sequence: CASSAHGSVGGPQHF.

V is TRBV7-9 and J is TRBJ2-7; the D gene is possibly TRBD2 (6 bases). V was cut by 5 bases and J by 5 bases, with 10 bases left in between. This CDR3 is built from 12 residues. CDR1 SEHNR and CDR2 FQNEAQ come from the germline V gene (reference sequence). In DNA, the CDR3 is TGTGCCAGCAGCCCCCGGAGGGACGAGCAGTACTTC. This encodes CASSPRRDEQYF.

This clone was observed a single time. The chain uses TRBV30 and TRBJ2-6; no clear D. The CDR3 contains 14 residues. Trimming left V 5 bases short and J 0 bases short, with 8 bases between. Per the germline V gene, CDR1 is GTSNPN and CDR2 is SVGIG (reference sequence). DNA for the CDR3: TGTGCCTGGCATTACAGCTCTGGGGCCAACGTCCTGACTTTC. Protein sequence: CAWHYSSGANVLTF.

The J gene is TRBJ2-7, the V gene TRBV19, with a possible D match to TRBD2 (5 bases). Trimming took off 2 bases at V and 2 bases at J, with 7 bases between the two ends. The CDR3 totals 13 residues. CDR1 is LNHDA and CDR2 is SQIVND in the germline V gene (reference sequence). The CDR3 DNA reads TGTGCCAGTAGTATAACGGGAACCTACGAGCAGTACTTC. It codes for CASSITGTYEQYF.

The chain recombines TRBV7-2 with TRBJ1-2; 8 positions match TRBD1. The germline CDR1 and CDR2 sequences are SGHTA and FQGNSA. After removal of 7 bases from V and 4 bases from J, the junction contained 8 bases not matched to a gene. CDR3 size: 14 residues. CDR3 loop: CASNRDRGSYGYTF. CDR3 nucleotide sequence: TGTGCCAGCAACCGAGACAGGGGATCCTATGGCTACACCTTC.

This chain joins TRBV7-2 and TRBJ1-2; 9 bases fit TRBD1. CDR1 and CDR2 (germline): SGHTA, FQGNSA. This CDR3 comprises 14 residues. The V and J ends lost 5 bases and 7 bases, in that order; junction bases with no gene match: 8. CDR3 in DNA: TGTGCCAGCAGCCCCGGGACAGGGACTTTTGGCTACACCTTC. Encoded protein: CASSPGTGTFGYTF.

This clone was detected only a few times. The rearrangement links TRBV7-8 to TRBJ1-1, with D possibly being TRBD1 (6 bases). CDR3 length equals 14 residues. The germline V and J ends were trimmed by 5 bases and 5 bases, with 15 bases remaining between them. Germline V lookup: CDR1 SGHVS, CDR2 FQNEAQ. CDR3 coding DNA: TGTGCCAGCAGCGTCACAGGGATCAGTACTGAAGCTTTCTTT. It yields the protein CASSVTGISTEAFF.

The DNA of the CDR3 is TGTGCCAGCACAGGGCGTTATGGCTACACCTTC. Protein sequence: CASTGRYGYTF. The chain recombines TRBV7-9 with TRBJ1-2; possible D gene TRBD1, 5 bases. Trimming removed 7 bases from V and 5 bases from J, with 8 bases in between. Germline CDR1 is SEHNR and CDR2 is FQNEAQ (reference sequence). This CDR3 spans 11 amino acids.